The present entry profiles one T cell receptor beta chain with its context. Its antigen is still unknown. These data originate in a study of CD8+ T cells in alopecia areata. Study details: After 6 to 18 months of tofacitinib, follow-up continued 6 months off drug. General observations from the study: There were many expanded lesional clones persisting in scalp and blood during tofacitinib. Sequencing of scalp samples also captures resident alphabeta T cells of normal skin.

Losses at the gene ends were 4 bases for V and 4 bases for J; bases not matched to a gene: 5. The germline CDR1 and CDR2 sequences are MNHEY and SMNVEV (reference sequence). The CDR3 consists of 15 residues. The sample's treatment: oral pan-JAK inhibitor, 5-10 mg twice daily. RNA extraction and reverse transcription yielded cDNA as sequencing template. This table comes from immunoSEQ multiplex PCR, and its TCRdb copy is limited to in-frame clones, with some not included. The repertoire consists of about 180,000 clones, with around half occurring once and the leading ten covering roughly 10%. The chain has TRBV27 and TRBJ2-5; 11 nucleotides agree with TRBD2. This TCR was sampled from a human donor with alopecia areata. This sample comprised CD8+ T cells sorted from blood, obtained at week 24, from a patient treated with tofacitinib. The CDR3 protein is CASSSTGTSGETQYF. CDR3 coding DNA: TGTGCCAGCAGTTCCACCGGGACTAGCGGAGAGACCCAGTACTTC.